The 5 T cell receptor beta chains below come from one sample, sequenced in a study of T cell changes during pregnancy in multiple sclerosis. TCRdb keeps only in-frame clones here, not all; method: immunoSEQ multiplex PCR. This repertoire shows 50,000 to 65,000 clones, about 89% found once; its top ten account for under 2%. Sample: peripheral blood, taken after pregnancy. The origin of the receptors is a female donor with multiple sclerosis, enrolled in a pregnancy study.

The chain employs TRBV30 and TRBJ1-5, with 7 bases aligning to TRBD1. Germline V gene lookup returns CDR1 GTSNPN and CDR2 SVGIG (reference sequence). The V and J ends lost 2 bases and 4 bases, in that order; junction bases with no gene match: 5. The CDR3 runs to 14 residues. The CDR3 loop reads CAWSRDSNNQPQHF. DNA of the CDR3: TGTGCCTGGAGTCGGGACAGCAATAATCAGCCCCAGCATTTT.

The gene calls are TRBV7-9 and TRBJ1-2; TRBD1 aligns across 8 bases. The junction had 6 bases not matched to a gene; V was cut back by 0 bases and J by 6 bases. Looked up from germline, CDR1 is SEHNR and CDR2 is FQNEAQ (reference sequence). The CDR3 is 15 residues long. The CDR3 nucleotides are TGTGCCAGCAGCTTAGCCGGACAGGGTGCAAATGGCTACACCTTC. Translated: CASSLAGQGANGYTF.

This chain links TRBV5-4 with TRBJ1-2, with TRBD1 identical over 9 bases. Per germline, CDR1 SGHNT and CDR2 YYREEE (reference sequence). V dropped 4 bases and J dropped 0; count of bases not matched to a gene: 7. This CDR3 contains 16 residues. The CDR3 spells CASSLGQGRTNYGYTF. DNA for the CDR3: TGTGCCAGCAGCCTCGGACAGGGGAGGACTAACTATGGCTACACCTTC.

The chain uses TRBV27 and TRBJ1-1; TRBD1 is a possible D gene (6 bases). CDR1 and CDR2 (germline): MNHEY, SMNVEV (reference sequence). The CDR3 has 13 amino acids. V lost 5 bases, J lost 10 bases, and 17 bases lay in between. CDR3 coding DNA: TGTGCCAGCAGTCCCCCCGGGGGGCGCGGAGCTTTCTTT. Translation: CASSPPGGRGAFF.

The rearrangement uses TRBV4-2 and TRBJ2-7, with a possible D match to TRBD2 (5 bases). Germline V gene sequence: CDR1 LGHNA, CDR2 YNFKEQ. This CDR3 contains 14 residues. V was pared by 2 bases and J by 2 bases, with 10 bases between. The CDR3 DNA sequence: TGTGCCAGCAGCCAAACTGGACTCGCCTACGAGCAGTACTTC. It codes for CASSQTGLAYEQYF.